Presented here are 24 T cell receptor beta chains from one specimen sequenced in a study of blood T cells in healthy people across ages. A second PCR of roughly 7 to 11 cycles used a sample-barcoded 5' primer and a J-beta primer mix. One entry per CDR3 protein, called by TCRdb with MiXCR from the 5' RACE reads. The profile shows hundreds of thousands of distinct CDR3 sequences, under 30% of them singletons. Sequenced input: blood. The receptors were gathered from a woman over 75 in good health.

To note about this clonotype: A read error may produce the germline difference seen at one junction end. J is TRBJ2-6 and V is TRBV18; D is unclear. Germline values: CDR1 KGHSH, CDR2 LQKENI. The CDR3 has 15 residues. The DNA of the CDR3 is TGTGCCAGCTCACTATCGGGCTCTGGGGTCAACGTCCTGACTTTC. Translated: CASSLSGSGVNVLTF.

The chain is built from TRBV12-3 or TRBV12-4 and TRBJ1-4, with 10 nucleotides matching TRBD1. V shed 7 bases and J 8 bases; nucleotides not matched to a gene: 7. The CDR3 loop spans 14 amino acids. The CDR3 DNA is TGTGCCAGCACCCTGACAGGGGGCGGCGAAAAACTGTTTTTT. Amino acids: CASTLTGGGEKLFF.

With regard to this clonotype: A much larger clone differs from this one at a single base, so this may be a read error. The chain carries TRBV24-1 and TRBJ2-3; tentatively, D is TRBD1 (6 bases). Germline V gene data show CDR1 as KGHDR and CDR2 as SFDVKD. V lost 3 bases and J lost 8, with 14 bases in between. The CDR3 is made up of 14 amino acids. In nucleotides, the CDR3 is TGTGCCACCAGTGATGCAGTTGTAGGGGGTACGCAGTATTTT. It encodes CATSDAVVGGTQYF.

This chain connects TRBV7-2 to TRBJ1-3; the match to TRBD1 covers 9 bases. Germline loops: CDR1 SGHTA, CDR2 FQGNSA. This CDR3 contains 15 residues. Trimming removed 4 bases from V and 3 bases from J; junction bases left unmatched: 4. The CDR3 loop is CASSSQGAIGNTIYF. In nucleotides, the CDR3 is TGTGCCAGCAGCTCACAGGGGGCTATTGGAAACACCATATATTTT.

This clonotype was counted between two and nine times. The gene calls are TRBV7-2 and TRBJ1-4; maybe TRBD1 (5 bases). The CDR3 length is 18 residues. Trimming took 0 bases from V and 0 from J, leaving 14 bases between them. In germline, CDR1 is SGHTA, CDR2 FQGNSA. CDR3: CASSLAHRGAATNEKLFF. The CDR3 coding sequence is TGTGCCAGCAGCTTAGCACATAGGGGCGCCGCAACTAATGAAAAACTGTTTTTT.

This clonotype showed up many times. In nucleotides, the CDR3 is TGCAGTGCCCCCGGGACAGGGGGCAGGGCGCAGTACTTC. Protein sequence: CSAPGTGGRAQYF. The V call is TRBV20-1, the J call TRBJ2-5, with 12 positions matching TRBD1. The V gene's germline CDR1 is DFQATT and CDR2 SNEGSKA (reference sequence). Trimming at V came to 6 bases and at J to 11 bases, leaving 10 bases not matched to a gene. This CDR3 has 13 residues.

This clonotype was recorded many times. The CDR3 nucleotides read TGCAGCGTTGGACTAGACAGGGCCTATGGCTACACCTTC. The encoded protein is CSVGLDRAYGYTF. V and J are TRBV29-1 and TRBJ1-2; TRBD1 agrees at 7 bases. V was clipped by 4 bases and J by 4 bases; unmatched bases: 6. The CDR3 is 13 amino acids. Germline lookup yields CDR1 SQVTM and CDR2 ANQGSEA.

On this clonotype: In this CDR3 the conserved last residue, phenylalanine or tryptophan, is missing, so a read error is likely. The chain couples TRBV30 to TRBJ1-2; 8 bases line up with TRBD1. The CDR3 runs 15 residues. V was clipped by 1 base and J by 7 bases; unmatched bases: 11. Germline CDR1 is GTSNPN and CDR2 is SVGIG (reference sequence). The CDR3 nucleotides read TGTGCCTGGAGTGCACTGACAGGGGAAGTTTCTGGCTACACCTCC. It translates to CAWSALTGEVSGYTS.

This clonotype was detected ten times or more. CDR3 bases: TGTGCCAGCAGCCTATACGAATCCGCCTCTATGCCGGGCTACACCTTC. This gives the protein CASSLYESASMPGYTF. V usage is TRBV3-1 and J usage is TRBJ1-2; D call uncertain. From germline, CDR1 is LGHDT and CDR2 YNNKEL (reference sequence). The CDR3 length is 16 residues. The ends were cut back, 4 bases at V and 8 bases at J, with 23 bases in the middle.

This clonotype has at least ten counts. The V and J genes are TRBV4-2 and TRBJ1-1, with D possibly TRBD1 on 5 matching bases. This CDR3 is built from 15 residues. V was cut by 4 bases and J by 1 base, with 13 bases left in between. Per germline, CDR1 LGHNA and CDR2 YNFKEQ. CDR3 in amino acids: CASSLLAGGNTEAFF. CDR3 DNA: TGTGCCAGCAGCCTCCTGGCGGGGGGGAACACTGAAGCTTTCTTT.

This clonotype has at least ten counts. The gene calls are TRBV20-1 and TRBJ2-7; TRBD2 might be the D (6 bases). CDR1 is DFQATT and CDR2 is SNEGSKA in the germline V gene (reference sequence). The CDR3 extends over 14 amino acids. Trimming removed 5 bases at V and 6 bases at J, with 20 bases between. CDR3 DNA sequence: TGCAGTGCTGTGGCGGGACCGACCCCTCTCGAGCAGTACTTC. Translated: CSAVAGPTPLEQYF.

This clonotype was counted between two and nine times. The V gene is TRBV4-3, the J gene TRBJ1-5; D is ambiguous. This CDR3 is built from 14 residues. V was clipped by 0 bases and J by 3 bases, with 6 bases between them. Germline values: CDR1 LGHNA, CDR2 YSLEER. Here the CDR3 reads CASSQDRSNQPQHF. In nucleotides, the CDR3 is TGCGCCAGCAGCCAAGACAGGTCCAATCAGCCCCAGCATTTT.

This clonotype was seen ten or more times. The V call is TRBV7-9, the J call TRBJ2-3, with 9 bases fitting TRBD1. CDR1 and CDR2 from the germline V gene are SEHNR and FQNEAQ (reference sequence). The J segment lost 3 bases and the V segment lost 0 bases, leaving 4 bases of the junction unmatched. The CDR3 contains 16 residues. CDR3 bases: TGTGCCAGCAGCTTAGCGCACAGGGGGCCTACAGATACGCAGTATTTT. It encodes CASSLAHRGPTDTQYF.

The chain is built from TRBV30 and TRBJ2-2; TRBD2 matches 11 bases. The V gene's germline CDR1 is GTSNPN and CDR2 SVGIG (reference sequence). The CDR3 has 17 amino acids. V was pared by 0 bases and J by 7 bases, with 10 bases of the junction left unmatched. CDR3 protein: CAWSVRIAGGPIGELFF. The CDR3 nucleotides are TGTGCCTGGAGTGTTAGGATAGCGGGGGGGCCAATCGGGGAGCTGTTTTTT.

This clonotype was observed many times. This chain connects TRBV12-3 or TRBV12-4 to TRBJ2-6; TRBD2 matches 10 bases. This CDR3 comprises 17 residues. The V segment lost 7 bases and the J segment 2 bases; nucleotides outside the gene matches: 8. CDR3 loop: CASTPGLANTGANVLTF. DNA of the CDR3: TGTGCCAGCACCCCGGGACTAGCGAACACTGGGGCCAACGTCCTGACTTTC.

Many counts were recorded for this clonotype. The V gene is TRBV7-2, the J gene TRBJ2-5, with D possibly called TRBD1 or TRBD2 (7 bases each). Trimming left V 4 bases short and J 0 bases short, with 18 bases between. Germline V CDR1 and CDR2: SGHTA, FQGNSA. This CDR3 is 17 amino acids long. The CDR3 protein is CASSSSQGGRNQETQYF. CDR3 DNA sequence: TGTGCCAGCAGCTCCTCCCAGGGGGGGCGGAACCAAGAGACCCAGTACTTC.

Worth noting for this clonotype: At one end the junction does not follow the germline gene, possibly because of a read error. The V gene is TRBV20-1, the J gene TRBJ2-1; D tentatively reads TRBD1 or TRBD2 (6 bases each). This CDR3 region has 13 residues. Germline values: CDR1 DFQATT, CDR2 SNEGSKA (reference sequence). The CDR3 nucleotides are TGCAGTGCAGGACCGGGGGCAGACAATGAACAGTTCTTC. It codes for CSAGPGADNEQFF.

The chain couples TRBV6-2 or TRBV6-3 to TRBJ2-5; 8 bases match TRBD2. With V trimmed by 2 bases and J by 5 bases, 10 bases remained unmatched. The CDR3 is 16 amino acids. The germline gives CDR1 MNHEY, CDR2 SVGEGT. The CDR3 DNA reads TGTGCCAGCAGTTACCCGGAGCGGGGGCCGTCTGAGACCCAGTACTTC. Its protein is CASSYPERGPSETQYF.

This clonotype occurred many times. This sequence joins TRBV6-2 or TRBV6-3 and TRBJ2-7; D is unresolved. Between the trimmed V and J ends, which lost 2 bases and 12 bases, there was a span of 14 bases. CDR3 size: 12 residues. Germline-derived CDR1 and CDR2 are MNHEY and SVGEGT. The CDR3 DNA follows: TGTGCCAGCAGTTACGCCACGACTCGGTCGTACTTC. It is translated as CASSYATTRSYF.

As for this clonotype: This may come from a read error, since a much larger clone is one base off. The chain couples TRBV10-3 to TRBJ2-3, with D unclear. Trimming left V 2 bases short and J 5 bases short, with 5 bases between. This CDR3 spans 12 amino acids. Germline values: CDR1 ENHRY, CDR2 SYGVKD. The CDR3 nucleotides read TGTGCCATCAGTGAGCTCTTAGATACGCAGTATTTT. Protein: CAISELLDTQYF.

About this clonotype itself: A much larger clone is a single base away; this may be a read error. The V call is TRBV7-9, the J call TRBJ2-5; TRBD2 matches at 8 bases. The V gene's germline CDR1 is SEHNR and CDR2 FQNEAQ (reference sequence). The CDR3 extends over 17 amino acids. Unmatched junction bases numbered 22, after V lost 5 bases and J lost 11 bases. The CDR3 DNA is TGTGCCAGCAGCCCCACAGGCGGGGGGTTAGAAAACAATGAGCAGTACTTC. Translation gives CASSPTGGGLENNEQYF.

V usage is TRBV6-6 and J usage is TRBJ2-2; 8 nucleotides line up with TRBD2. The junction had 12 bases not matched to a gene; V was cut back by 6 bases and J by 6 bases. CDR1 MNHNY and CDR2 SVGAGI come from the germline V gene (reference sequence). There are 16 residues in the CDR3. CDR3 sequence reads: CASRQPGLGSSGELFF. In DNA form, the CDR3 reads TGTGCCAGCAGGCAACCGGGACTAGGATCATCCGGGGAGCTGTTTTTT.

Details on this clonotype: Lacking the conserved final phenylalanine or tryptophan, this CDR3 likely reflects a read error. The V call is TRBV20-1, the J call TRBJ1-5; D is unresolved. Germline assignment: CDR1 DFQATT and CDR2 SNEGSKA (reference sequence). V lost 0 bases and J lost 12, with 12 bases in between. The CDR3 length is 12 residues. CDR3: CSARDQYRGQHC. In DNA, the CDR3 is TGCAGTGCTAGAGACCAATACAGAGGCCAGCATTGT.

In this sample, this clonotype turned up a few times. This chain joins TRBV15 and TRBJ2-2; D may match TRBD1 or TRBD2 (5 bases each). The CDR3 runs 13 residues. The germline CDR1 and CDR2 sequences are LNHNV and YYDKDF (reference sequence). V was shortened by 5 bases and J by 7 bases, with 11 bases between the two germline ends. The CDR3 DNA reads as TGTGCCACCAGCCCGGGACCAAACGGGGAGCTGTTTTTT. Translated, it gives CATSPGPNGELFF.